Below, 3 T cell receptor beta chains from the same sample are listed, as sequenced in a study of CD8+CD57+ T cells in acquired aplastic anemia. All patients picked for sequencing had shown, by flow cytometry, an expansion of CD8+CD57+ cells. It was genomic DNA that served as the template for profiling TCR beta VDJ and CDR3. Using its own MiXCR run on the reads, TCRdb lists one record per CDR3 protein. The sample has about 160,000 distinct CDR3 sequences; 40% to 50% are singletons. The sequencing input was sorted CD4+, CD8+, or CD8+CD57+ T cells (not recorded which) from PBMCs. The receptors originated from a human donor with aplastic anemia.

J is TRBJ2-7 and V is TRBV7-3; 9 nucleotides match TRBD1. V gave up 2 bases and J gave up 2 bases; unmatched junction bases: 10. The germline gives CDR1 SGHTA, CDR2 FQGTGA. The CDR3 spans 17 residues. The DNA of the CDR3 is TGTGCCAGCAGCTTAGCGTGGGACAGGGATTATCCCTACGAGCAGTACTTC. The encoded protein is CASSLAWDRDYPYEQYF.

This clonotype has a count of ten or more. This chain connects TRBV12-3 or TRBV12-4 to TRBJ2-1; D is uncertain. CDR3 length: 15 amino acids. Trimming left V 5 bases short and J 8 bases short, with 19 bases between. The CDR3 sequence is CASSLASNYQDEQFF. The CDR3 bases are TGTGCCAGCAGTCTGGCTAGTAATTATCAGGATGAGCAGTTCTTC.

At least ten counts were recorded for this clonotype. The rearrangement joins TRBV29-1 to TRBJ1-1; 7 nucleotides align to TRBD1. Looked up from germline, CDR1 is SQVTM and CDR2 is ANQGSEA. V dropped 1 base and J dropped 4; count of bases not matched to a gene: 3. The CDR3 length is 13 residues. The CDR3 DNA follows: TGCAGCGTTGAAGGATACAGGGGCACTGAAGCTTTCTTT. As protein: CSVEGYRGTEAFF.